This TCR beta chain was found in a study of cytomegalovirus exposure and HLA in healthy donors. As concerns this clone: Its antigen remains unknown.

General study points: Clonal expansion was found to be greater in HLA-associated TCR beta chains than in equally common others in a later analysis.

The PCR used 60 Vbeta and 13 Jbeta primers. Measured with immunoSEQ multiplex PCR; TCRdb has only the in-frame clones, and not every one. The sample has 150,000 to 200,000 clones, 87% seen once. The V gene lost 4 bases and the J gene lost 0 bases, with 15 bases spanning the gap. Per germline, CDR1 SGHRS and CDR2 YFSETQ. The CDR3 sequence is 16 residues long. This TCR was sampled from a boy aged 2 to 10 in good health and CMV-seronegative. The sequenced material came from PBMCs. V is TRBV5-1 and J is TRBJ2-3, with a weak D call TRBD1 (5 bases). CDR3 in amino acids: CASSKFLQASTDTQYF. The CDR3 coding sequence is TGCGCCAGCAGCAAGTTTCTACAGGCGAGCACAGATACGCAGTATTTT.